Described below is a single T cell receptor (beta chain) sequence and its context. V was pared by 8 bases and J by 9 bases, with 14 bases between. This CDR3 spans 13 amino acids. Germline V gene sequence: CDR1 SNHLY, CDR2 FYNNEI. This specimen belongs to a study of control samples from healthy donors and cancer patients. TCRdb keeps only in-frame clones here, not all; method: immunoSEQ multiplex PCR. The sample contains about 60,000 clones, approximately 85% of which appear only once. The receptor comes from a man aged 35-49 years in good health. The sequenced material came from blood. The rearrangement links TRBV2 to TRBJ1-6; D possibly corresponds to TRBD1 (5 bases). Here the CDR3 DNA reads TGTGCCAGCCTTTTGGAGGGGCTTTCACCCCTCCACTTT. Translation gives CASLLEGLSPLHF.